This T cell receptor beta chain was sequenced during a study of cytomegalovirus exposure and HLA in healthy donors. Overall study context: Early on, a data release was issued that held roughly 80 million unique TCRs from HLA-typed donors. General study points: The study flagged 150 to 200 TCR beta chains as cytomegalovirus-associated. In a later analysis, a genetic analysis reported fewer productive-TCR N-insertions in an Asian-associated ancestry cluster than the cohort average. Relative to equally common others, HLA-associated TCR beta chains showed greater clonal expansion in a later analysis.

The PCR ran on 60 Vbeta and 13 Jbeta primers. This table comes from immunoSEQ multiplex PCR, and its TCRdb copy is limited to in-frame clones, with some not included. The table lists some 30,000 clones, with roughly 3.5% in the top ten. The germline gives CDR1 LNHDA, CDR2 SQIVND (reference sequence). Trimming took 4 bases from V and 2 from J; bases not matched to a gene: 4. CDR3 length: 14 amino acids. On this clone: The antigen remains undetermined.

The gene calls are TRBV19 and TRBJ2-7, with 8 nucleotides matching TRBD1. The sample taken for sequencing was PBMCs. The TCR comes from a man between 40 and 49 years old in good health and CMV-seronegative. For the CDR3, the DNA is TGTGCCAGTAGTAATACAGGGGGTGCCTACGAGCAGTACTTC. It translates to CASSNTGGAYEQYF.